This T cell receptor (beta chain) appears in the sequencing data of a study of spatial heterogeneity in lung cancer. Overall study context: Compared with alpha-chain sequences, beta-chain sequences were consistently detected in greater numbers.

V trimming: 4 bases; J trimming: 8 bases; junction bases outside the gene matches: 9. Germline V gives CDR1 SGHTA, CDR2 FQGNSA. The CDR3 runs to 15 residues. This clonotype was detected ten times or more. Individual TCR cDNA molecules each bore their own unique molecular identifier. TCRdb analysed the 5' RACE reads with MiXCR anew, one entry per CDR3 protein. Of approximately 49,000 distinct CDR3 sequences listed, roughly 5.7% are singletons. Time point in this sample: sample taken at primary tumor resection. TCRs were sequenced from unsorted whole RNA of tumor, nontumor lung or PBMC. Patients with untreated early-stage non-small cell lung cancer, numbering approximately 70, were the donors.

V usage is TRBV7-2 and J usage is TRBJ1-4, with TRBD1 identical over 8 bases. The sequence came from a male donor with early-stage non-small cell lung cancer. The sample was PBMCs, taken at surgery. The CDR3 sequence is CASSSSGTGGEKLFF. CDR3 DNA sequence: TGTGCCAGCAGCTCATCCGGGACAGGCGGCGAAAAACTGTTTTTT.